These T cell receptor beta chains were read from a single sample in a study of T cells after yellow fever vaccination. TCRdb called the 5' RACE reads again in MiXCR, with one record for every CDR3 protein. The sample contains around 610,000 distinct CDR3 sequences, 13% of which appear only once. The sample was PBMCs, taken on the day of the yellow fever booster vaccination. Every receptor here comes from a man in his thirties or forties who received the YFV17D yellow fever vaccine. CDR3s include the opening cysteine and the closing phenylalanine or tryptophan. D genes are given only for firm matches. Clone size is not always given. Where it is, it says once, few, many or a class for expanded clones.

clone_size j_call v_call d_call cdr3_aa cdr3_nt
- TRBJ1-5 TRBV9 - CASSVGGGPNQPQHF TGTGCCAGCAGCGTAGGGGGGGGGCCCAATCAGCCCCAGCATTTT
- TRBJ1-1 TRBV30 TRBD1 CAWSPGTGGRSTEAFF TGTGCCTGGAGTCCTGGGACAGGGGGCAGGAGCACTGAAGCTTTCTTT
few TRBJ2-3 TRBV25-1 - CASSDPSSRDDTQYF TGTGCCAGCAGTGACCCCTCTTCCCGGGACGATACGCAGTATTTT
- TRBJ2-1 TRBV5-4 TRBD1 CASSFVTGGRNEQFF TGTGCCAGCAGCTTTGTTACAGGGGGTCGCAATGAGCAGTTCTTC
- TRBJ2-7 TRBV20-1 - CSATLGLAFNEQYF TGCAGTGCTACCTTGGGACTCGCGTTCAACGAGCAGTACTTC
- TRBJ2-7 TRBV28 TRBD1 CASSSIPGTGRYEQYF TGTGCCAGCAGTTCAATTCCCGGGACAGGGAGGTACGAGCAGTACTTC
- TRBJ2-1 TRBV10-3 - CASSRGEYEQFF TGTGCCTCGTCTAGGGGGGAATATGAGCAGTTCTTC
- TRBJ2-7 TRBV7-2 - CASSSQIDLAYEQYF TGTGCCAGCAGCTCCCAGATAGACTTGGCTTACGAGCAGTACTTC
few TRBJ2-7 TRBV6-2/TRBV6-3 - CASSYSGRTHYEQYF TGTGCCAGCAGTTACTCAGGCAGAACCCACTACGAGCAGTACTTC
- TRBJ2-3 TRBV5-1 TRBD2 CASSSSGTSGKQYF TGCGCCAGCAGCTCGTCCGGGACTAGCGGGAAGCAGTATTTT
few TRBJ1-2 TRBV14 - CASSPLGGNGLYGYTF TGTGCCAGCAGCCCATTAGGGGGAAACGGGCTCTATGGCTACACCTTC
- TRBJ2-3 TRBV29-1 - CSTYGGGLTDTQYF TGCAGCACCTACGGAGGGGGCCTCACAGATACGCAGTATTTT
- TRBJ2-7 TRBV6-1 TRBD1 CASSPGGGTYEQYF TGTGCCAGCAGTCCAGGGGGCGGGACCTACGAGCAGTACTTC
- TRBJ2-2 TRBV7-8 - CASSQTVRGGELFF TGTGCCAGCAGCCAGACAGTGCGGGGCGGGGAGCTGTTTTTT
- TRBJ1-1 TRBV5-1 - CASSSSLRVDTEAFF TGCGCCAGCAGCTCTAGCCTCCGGGTCGACACTGAAGCTTTCTTT
- TRBJ1-4 TRBV18 - CASSPAVPGEKLFF TGTGCCAGCTCACCAGCGGTTCCGGGTGAAAAACTGTTTTTT
few TRBJ2-7 TRBV29-1 TRBD2 CSGKREGPYEQYF TGCAGCGGAAAGCGGGAGGGCCCCTACGAGCAGTACTTC
few TRBJ2-7 TRBV20-1 - CSASSWGSGTEQYF TGCAGTGCTAGTTCCTGGGGGTCGGGGACCGAGCAGTACTTC
- TRBJ2-7 TRBV28 - CASRYRNYEQYF TGTGCCAGCAGATACAGGAACTACGAGCAGTACTTC
- TRBJ2-7 TRBV9 - CASSVAAGAGTAYEQYF TGTGCCAGCAGCGTGGCGGCTGGGGCCGGAACAGCCTACGAGCAGTACTTC
few TRBJ2-7 TRBV29-1 - CSVRQEYYEQYF TGCAGCGTTCGGCAGGAATACTACGAGCAGTACTTC
few TRBJ2-3 TRBV7-2 - CASSFRRPSTDTQYF TGTGCCAGCAGCTTTAGGAGACCTAGCACAGATACGCAGTATTTT
few TRBJ1-1 TRBV5-1 TRBD1 CASSLVTGVNTEAFF TGCGCCAGCAGCTTGGTAACAGGGGTGAACACTGAAGCTTTCTTT
- TRBJ1-3 TRBV11-2 - CASSLDGGAGNTIYF TGTGCCAGCAGCTTGGATGGGGGAGCTGGAAACACCATATATTTT
few TRBJ2-1 TRBV4-3 TRBD2 CASSQDGRGPGVGNEQFF TGCGCCAGCAGCCAAGATGGGAGGGGCCCGGGAGTGGGCAATGAGCAGTTCTTC
few TRBJ2-2 TRBV7-9 - CASSQVGGAGELFF TGTGCCAGCAGCCAAGTAGGCGGGGCCGGGGAGCTGTTTTTT
- TRBJ2-7 TRBV5-1 TRBD2 CASSLATSGHYEQYF TGCGCCAGCAGCTTGGCGACTAGCGGGCACTACGAGCAGTACTTC
many TRBJ2-1 TRBV5-1 TRBD2 CASSPVSGGYNEQFF TGCGCCAGCAGCCCGGTAAGCGGGGGATACAATGAGCAGTTCTTC
- TRBJ1-6 TRBV20-1 - CSARAPNSPLHF TGCAGTGCTAGAGCTCCCAATTCACCCCTCCACTTT
few TRBJ2-1 TRBV20-1 TRBD2 CSATISGSGREQFF TGCAGTGCCACCATTAGCGGGAGTGGCCGTGAGCAGTTCTTC
- TRBJ1-6 TRBV6-5 - CASSPIGSYNSPLHF TGTGCCAGCAGTCCCATAGGATCCTATAATTCACCCCTCCACTTT
many TRBJ2-7 TRBV7-2 - CASSPRGGRGYEQYF TGTGCCAGCAGCCCTCGCGGTGGGAGGGGGTACGAGCAGTACTTC
few TRBJ1-2 TRBV7-9 TRBD1 CASNRFTGTGSNGYTF TGTGCCAGCAATCGGTTCACCGGGACAGGGAGCAATGGCTACACCTTC
- TRBJ2-7 TRBV29-1 - CSALEGPPYEQYF TGCAGCGCCCTCGAGGGGCCCCCCTACGAGCAGTACTTC
- TRBJ2-7 TRBV4-1 TRBD2 CASSQGLAVPLEQYF TGCGCCAGCAGCCAGGGACTAGCGGTACCCCTGGAGCAGTACTTC
- TRBJ2-5 TRBV29-1 TRBD2 CSVESWEGETQYF TGCAGCGTTGAGTCGTGGGAGGGCGAGACCCAGTACTTC
- TRBJ2-3 TRBV7-2 - CASSRRSGIRTDTQYF TGTGCCAGCAGCAGGAGGAGTGGAATCAGAACAGATACGCAGTATTTT
- TRBJ1-6 TRBV5-6 - CASSLVLLGGGSTSPLHF TGTGCCAGCAGCTTGGTTCTCCTTGGTGGCGGCTCGACTTCACCCCTCCACTTT
- TRBJ2-5 TRBV6-1 TRBD1 CASKGQWQQETQYF TGTGCCAGCAAGGGACAGTGGCAGCAAGAGACCCAGTACTTC
- TRBJ1-5 TRBV14 - CASSQGMEPQHF TGTGCCAGCAGCCAGGGGATGGAGCCCCAGCATTTT
few TRBJ2-2 TRBV20-1 - CSARDSGTSNTGELFF TGCAGTGCTAGAGACTCCGGGACATCGAACACCGGGGAGCTGTTTTTT
few TRBJ2-1 TRBV20-1 TRBD2 CSAQPPQRAGDEQFF TGCAGTGCCCAGCCCCCTCAGCGAGCGGGGGATGAGCAGTTCTTC
few TRBJ1-1 TRBV29-1 - CSVMPGSTEAFF TGCAGCGTTATGCCCGGGAGCACTGAAGCTTTCTTT
few TRBJ1-3 TRBV28 - CASSPLGLGNTIYF TGTGCCAGCAGTCCCCTTGGGTTGGGAAACACCATATATTTT
- TRBJ1-1 TRBV20-1 - CSVRTSMNTEAFF TGCAGTGTTAGGACAAGCATGAACACTGAAGCTTTCTTT
few TRBJ2-5 TRBV7-8 - CASSEGTGEETQYF TGTGCCAGCAGCGAGGGAACCGGGGAGGAGACCCAGTACTTC
- TRBJ1-3 TRBV7-2 - CASSFRLGGNTIYF TGTGCCAGCAGCTTTCGTCTTGGCGGAAACACCATATATTTT
many TRBJ2-7 TRBV19 - CASSQQGYEQYF TGTGCCAGCAGCCAACAAGGGTACGAGCAGTACTTC